The sample holds a few counts of the clone carrying this T cell receptor (beta chain). What it recognizes is unknown. Germline V gene lookup returns CDR1 MNHEY and CDR2 SVGAGI. V dropped 5 bases and J dropped 9; count of bases not matched to a gene: 10. This CDR3 comprises 13 residues. This table comes from immunoSEQ multiplex PCR, and its TCRdb copy is limited to in-frame clones, with some not included. Among around 140,000 clones listed, roughly 80% were seen once. This specimen belongs to a study of cytotoxic CD8 clonotypes in ibrutinib-treated CLL. General study results and limits: Whereas clonality rose at ibrutinib response, it declined toward baseline at progression.

This chain joins TRBV6-5 and TRBJ2-7, with 7 bases fitting TRBD1. The source of this sequence is a human donor with chronic lymphocytic leukemia. The sequencing used PBMCs, collected after 12 months of ibrutinib treatment. Here the CDR3 DNA reads TGTGCCAGCAGTCCCTCGACAGGGACGGGGCAGTACTTC. Protein: CASSPSTGTGQYF.